This is a list of T cell receptor beta chains from one sample in a study of T cell responses to AZD1222 COVID-19 vaccine. Sequencing was performed with immunoSEQ multiplex PCR; in TCRdb, only in-frame clones are kept and a portion is missing. This table holds 140,000 to 150,000 clones, approximately 89% found once. This sample comprised peripheral blood, obtained on day 0 of AZD1222 vaccination. The source is an adult in good health. Each CDR3 is given with its conserved first and last residue. A D gene is named only where the DNA matches it firmly. Some rows have no size entry. The others give once, few or many, or a class for an expanded clone.

>TRBD1|TRBJ1-2|TRBV7-2|-
CASSTQGGARGYGYTF
TGTGCCAGCAGCACCCAGGGGGGGGCGCGTGGCTATGGCTACACCTTC
>-|TRBJ2-1|TRBV18|-
CASSPDLVNEQFF
TGTGCCAGCTCACCGGACTTGGTCAATGAGCAGTTCTTC
>-|TRBJ1-1|TRBV3-1/TRBV3-2|once
CASSQNRNTEAFF
TGTGCCAGCAGTCAAAACAGGAACACTGAAGCTTTCTTT
>TRBD1|TRBJ2-3|TRBV28|few
CASSTGQGVPDTQYF
TGTGCCAGCAGTACGGGACAGGGGGTACCAGATACGCAGTATTTT
>TRBD1|TRBJ2-5|TRBV7-9|-
CASSPGQGFETQYF
TGTGCCAGCAGCCCGGGACAGGGATTTGAGACCCAGTACTTC
>-|TRBJ1-6|TRBV10-3|-
CAISEREGISYNSPLHF
TGTGCCATCAGTGAGAGGGAGGGTATCTCCTATAATTCACCCCTCCACTTT
>-|TRBJ2-1|TRBV15|-
CATSRAEGSYNEQFF
TGTGCCACCAGCAGAGCCGAGGGGAGCTACAATGAGCAGTTCTTC
>-|TRBJ1-4|TRBV5-1|once
CASSFTAATNEKLFF
TGCGCCAGCAGCTTTACAGCCGCCACTAATGAAAAACTGTTTTTT
>-|TRBJ2-1|TRBV7-3|-
CASSLQAYNEQFF
TGTGCCAGCAGCTTACAAGCATACAATGAGCAGTTCTTC
>-|TRBJ1-3|TRBV24-1|-
CATSDPEDRAGNTIYF
TGTGCCACCAGTGATCCAGAGGACAGAGCTGGAAACACCATATATTTT
>TRBD1|TRBJ1-5|TRBV5-6|-
CASSTRTGYYQPQHF
TGTGCCAGCAGCACCCGGACAGGGTATTATCAGCCCCAGCATTTT
>TRBD2|TRBJ2-2|TRBV5-6|-
CASSYGGGNTGELFF
TGTGCCAGCAGTTATGGCGGGGGGAACACCGGGGAGCTGTTTTTT
>-|TRBJ2-3|TRBV9|-
CASSVVVGGTDTQYF
TGTGCCAGCAGCGTAGTGGTCGGAGGCACAGATACGCAGTATTTT
>-|TRBJ1-2|TRBV27|few
CASSLGRTYGYTF
TGTGCCAGCAGTTTGGGCAGGACTTATGGCTACACCTTC
>TRBD1|TRBJ2-1|TRBV19|-
CASSRDSSYNEQFF
TGTGCCAGTAGTCGGGACAGCTCCTACAATGAGCAGTTCTTC
>TRBD1|TRBJ1-2|TRBV18|-
CASSPGGDYGYTF
TGTGCCAGCTCGCCAGGGGGAGACTATGGCTACACCTTC
>TRBD1|TRBJ2-5|TRBV28|-
CASSRPPGTGKQETQYF
TGTGCCAGCAGTCGACCCCCCGGGACAGGGAAACAAGAGACCCAGTACTTC
>-|TRBJ1-1|TRBV7-8|-
CASSSQGASTEAFF
TGTGCCAGCAGCTCCCAAGGGGCGAGCACTGAAGCTTTCTTT
>-|TRBJ1-1|TRBV7-9|few
CASSRYEGTEAFF
TGTGCCAGCAGCCGCTATGAGGGTACTGAAGCTTTCTTT
>-|TRBJ2-5|TRBV12-5|-
CASGFSQETQYF
TGTGCTAGTGGTTTTAGCCAAGAGACCCAGTACTTC
>-|TRBJ1-2|TRBV12-3/TRBV12-4|-
CASSPRERYGYTF
TGTGCCAGCAGTCCCCGGGAGCGGTATGGCTACACCTTC
>-|TRBJ1-5|TRBV15|once
CATSSSWGVRSNQPQHF
TGTGCCACCAGCAGCTCCTGGGGGGTCCGTAGCAATCAGCCCCAGCATTTT
>-|TRBJ1-1|TRBV19|-
CASTLRRGTEAFF
TGTGCCAGTACCCTCCGCAGGGGAACTGAAGCTTTCTTT
>-|TRBJ2-7|TRBV11-2|-
CASSSDGIRTTGGEQYF
TGTGCCAGCAGCTCCGACGGGATCCGGACTACGGGTGGGGAGCAGTACTTC
>-|TRBJ1-2|TRBV5-1|-
CASSLGADNGYTF
TGCGCCAGCAGCTTAGGGGCCGACAATGGCTACACCTTC
>-|TRBJ1-1|TRBV11-1|-
CASSSTENTEAFF
TGTGCCAGCAGCTCGACAGAAAACACTGAAGCTTTCTTT
>TRBD1|TRBJ1-1|TRBV19|-
CASSRRFFGQEYDPMAEAFF
TGTGCCAGTAGTCGAAGGTTTTTTGGACAGGAGTATGATCCTATGGCTGAAGCTTTCTTT
>TRBD2|TRBJ2-5|TRBV5-1|-
CASSFGGGLQETQYF
TGCGCCAGCAGCTTCGGCGGGGGGCTCCAAGAGACCCAGTACTTC
>-|TRBJ1-3|TRBV5-1|-
CASSLGTFSGNTIYF
TGCGCCAGCAGCTTGGGTACTTTCTCTGGAAACACCATATATTTT
>-|TRBJ2-6|TRBV18|-
CASSSDSGANVLTF
TGTGCCAGCTCATCAGACTCTGGGGCCAACGTCCTGACTTTC
>TRBD1|TRBJ1-4|TRBV28|-
CASSRPGQGAEKLFF
TGTGCCAGCAGCCGACCGGGACAGGGGGCTGAAAAACTGTTTTTT
>TRBD1|TRBJ2-7|TRBV2|-
CASRAEQGVGYEQYF
TGTGCCAGCAGGGCCGAACAGGGGGTTGGCTACGAGCAGTACTTC